This T cell receptor beta chain came from a study of identical twins (dated by TCRdb to about 2016). About the investigation overall: TCR alpha and beta repertoires from monozygotic twins, unrelated adults of various ages and cord blood were deep-sequenced to test whether fetal clonotypes persist. Replicate twin experiments were performed at different times using different library preparation protocols to rule out contamination.

From a lookup of the germline V gene (reference sequence), CDR1 and CDR2 are DFQATT and SNEGSKA. The junction carries 14 bases between V and J, which are trimmed by 0 bases and 0 bases respectively. The CDR3 sequence holds 16 residues, the cysteine and phenylalanine included. Only the CDR3 region is kept as DNA, spanning 48 bases read in frame from base 1. Every donor was a healthy Caucasian. Three pairs of female monozygotic twins, all aged about 18 to 30 years, were included in the twin cohort. Peripheral blood mononuclear cells were the source from which RNA for the TCR libraries was isolated. This clonotype has a count of ten or more. Its antigen remains undetermined. No qualities accompany the bases; no much larger clone lies one base away. Receptors were amplified or captured by 5' RACE. Sequencing relied on an Illumina HiSeq 2000. Template switching added a universal primer binding site, and the final cDNA carried a unique molecular identifier that allowed TCR cDNA molecules to be counted accurately. First-strand cDNA for TCR alpha and beta chains was synthesized from specific primers in the conserved constant-segment region. Each cDNA library was double barcoded, with a SMART-Mk sample barcode plus Illumina barcodes, to control for contamination. TruSeq adapter sequences and Illumina sample barcodes were added in two successive PCR steps. TCR alpha and beta cDNA libraries were sequenced on the Illumina HiSeq platform with custom primers. In the authors' own workflow: Unique molecular identifiers were extracted from raw reads with MiGEC, and CDR3 positions were determined with MiXCR. Recombination models were inferred per individual with the repgenHMM and IGoR tools using an EM algorithm. The analysis of shared clonotypes was done with the tcR package in R, with sharing normalized by the product of cloneset sizes. To study raw recombination without the effects of thymic and clonal selection, out-of-frame nonproductive sequences were analyzed. The raw public reads went through TCRdb reprocessing: fastp at Q25, MiXCR clone calling, in-frame beta chains kept. Entries are consolidated by CDR3 protein sequence, retaining the most common genes and DNA. These V and J calls originate from TCRdb's pipeline instead of the authors' own analysis. This sample comprises approximately 630,000 distinct CDR3 sequences, just over 7% of them detected only once. The ten largest make up roughly 1.5% of the sample.

Results the study describes overall, beyond this receptor: Because the same donors could not be followed over many years, the conclusions depended on cross-sectional statistical analysis. Zero-insertion analyses could be partly confounded by invariant T cells such as MAIT and iNKT, though diverse VJ usage argued against such confounding for most clonotypes. In monozygotic twins, recombination models systematically underestimated out-of-frame TCR alpha sharing, but the models matched the sharing seen between unrelated individuals. Abundant cord blood beta clonotypes had fewer insertions, young adult naive repertoires showed a similar but weaker trend, and memory repertoires showed no such trend. Compared with coincidental sharing between unrelated individuals, an excess of low generation-probability sequences was observed among out-of-frame TCR alpha sequences shared between twins. In beta out-of-frame sequences, excess twin sharing was weaker, because having fewer shared sequences lowered the signal-to-noise ratio.

These same data were also listed under a study on yellow fever vaccine responses in identical twins. The second publication reports: The authors reported that the T cell response to vaccination in identical twins appeared partly convergent and partly personalized. Focusing on identical twins, the study followed the T cell clones that responded to the vaccine, and did so with precision.

The sequenced sample consisted of PBMCs. The sequence joins TRBV20-1 to TRBJ1-1; too little of a D gene remains to name it. This receptor was taken from a woman aged 18 to 35 in good health. The CDR3 reads CSARDRTILMNTEAFF. The DNA sequence is TGCAGTGCTAGAGATCGAACAATCCTCATGAACACTGAAGCTTTCTTT.